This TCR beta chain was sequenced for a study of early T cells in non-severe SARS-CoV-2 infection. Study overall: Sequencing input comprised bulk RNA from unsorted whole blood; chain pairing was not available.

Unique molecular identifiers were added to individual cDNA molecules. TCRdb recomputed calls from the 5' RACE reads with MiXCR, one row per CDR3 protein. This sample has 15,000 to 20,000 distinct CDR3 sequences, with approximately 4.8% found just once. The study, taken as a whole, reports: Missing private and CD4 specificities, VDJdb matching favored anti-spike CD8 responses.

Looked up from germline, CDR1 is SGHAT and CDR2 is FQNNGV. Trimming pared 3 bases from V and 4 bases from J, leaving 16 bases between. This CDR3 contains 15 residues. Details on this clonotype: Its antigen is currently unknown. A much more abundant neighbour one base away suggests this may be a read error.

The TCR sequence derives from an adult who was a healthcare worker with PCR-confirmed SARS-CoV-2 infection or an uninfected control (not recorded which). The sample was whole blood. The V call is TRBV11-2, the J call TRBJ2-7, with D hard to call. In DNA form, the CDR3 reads TGTGCCAGCAGCTTTATCGTGACAACCGATTACGAGCAGTACTTC. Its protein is CASSFIVTTDYEQYF.